There are many counts of the clone carrying this TCR beta chain. The data derive from a study of CD8 T cells in ankylosing spondylitis. This CDR3 is built from 12 residues. Between the trimmed V and J ends, which lost 1 base and 6 bases, there was a span of 8 bases. Looked up from germline, CDR1 is SGHRS and CDR2 is YFSETQ. Each CDR3 protein is one row after TCRdb ran MiXCR on the 5' RACE reads. The table lists around 140,000 distinct CDR3 sequences, 11% of them singletons. Sequenced sample: blood, either unsorted or a sorted T cell fraction (not recorded which). The chain recombines TRBV5-1 with TRBJ2-7; D is uncertain. This receptor was obtained from a female donor with ankylosing spondylitis or in good health (not recorded which). CDR3 sequence: CASSLLGFEQYF. CDR3 DNA sequence: TGCGCCAGCAGCTTGCTGGGGTTCGAGCAGTACTTC.